Below, 21 T cell receptor beta chains from the same sample are listed, as sequenced in a study of cytomegalovirus exposure and HLA in healthy donors. PCR employed 60 Vbeta and 13 Jbeta primers. Repertoires were generated with immunoSEQ multiplex PCR, while TCRdb's copy carries only in-frame clones and drops some. The data contain tens of thousands of clones, roughly 70% of them singletons. Sample: PBMCs. Receptors were obtained from a woman aged 45 to 65 in good health and CMV-seropositive.

The chain links TRBV18 to TRBJ2-3; tentatively, D is TRBD1 (5 bases). Germline values: CDR1 KGHSH, CDR2 LQKENI. The CDR3 totals 15 residues. The V and J ends lost 3 bases and 2 bases respectively, with 12 bases between them. As DNA, the CDR3 is TGTGCCAGCTCACCTCAGCGACAGTTCACAGATACGCAGTATTTT. Protein product: CASSPQRQFTDTQYF. The full variable domain, completed using reference TRBV18 and TRBJ2-3, is NAGVMQNPRHLVRRRGQEARLRCSPMKGHSHVYWYRQLPEEGLKFMVYLQKENIIDESGMPKERFSAEFPKEGPSILRIQQVVRGDSAAYFCASSPQRQFTDTQYFGPGTRLTVL.

The chain has TRBV7-2 and TRBJ2-1; D unresolved. The germline V and J ends were trimmed by 5 bases and 0 bases, with 11 bases remaining between them. This CDR3 has 15 amino acids. Germline values: CDR1 SGHTA, CDR2 FQGNSA. The CDR3 protein is CASSGPPSSYNEQFF. The CDR3 DNA sequence: TGTGCCAGCAGCGGTCCTCCGAGCTCCTACAATGAGCAGTTCTTC.

V and J are TRBV28 and TRBJ2-1; TRBD2 aligns across 11 bases. CDR1 is MDHEN, CDR2 SYDVKM, per germline. V lost 2 bases, J lost 6 bases, and 3 bases stayed unmatched. This CDR3 is 15 amino acids long. This CDR3 reads CASSLIAGGTNEQFF. CDR3 bases: TGTGCCAGCAGTTTAATAGCGGGAGGGACCAATGAGCAGTTCTTC.

The CDR3 DNA is TGTGCCATCGCCGGACAGAACATGAACACTGAAGCTTTCTTT. Amino acid sequence: CAIAGQNMNTEAFF. The chain links TRBV10-3 to TRBJ1-1, with D maybe TRBD1 (6 bases). Trimming pared 8 bases from V and 0 bases from J, leaving 13 bases between. Germline V lookup: CDR1 ENHRY, CDR2 SYGVKD. CDR3 length: 14 amino acids.

This chain connects TRBV2 to TRBJ2-1; D is undetermined. Germline V gene lookup returns CDR1 SNHLY and CDR2 FYNNEI. The germline V and J ends were trimmed by 6 bases and 7 bases, with 16 bases remaining between them. CDR3 length: 14 amino acids. The CDR3 spells CASSPTGGYNEQFF. The CDR3 DNA reads TGTGCCAGCAGCCCGACGGGTGGATATAATGAGCAGTTCTTC.

There are a few counts of this clone. The CDR3 nucleotides read TGTGCCAGCACTAGAGGACAGTCCTATGGCTACACCTTC. Translating gives CASTRGQSYGYTF. This chain joins TRBV6-5 and TRBJ1-2; possibly TRBD1 for D (6 bases). The CDR3 has 13 residues. Trimming removed 7 bases from V and 4 bases from J, with 13 bases in between. The V gene's germline CDR1 is MNHEY and CDR2 SVGAGI.

The gene calls are TRBV10-3 and TRBJ1-2; TRBD1 matches 9 bases. After removal of 2 bases from V and 5 bases from J, the junction contained 3 bases not matched to a gene. Germline loops: CDR1 ENHRY, CDR2 SYGVKD. The CDR3 loop spans 14 amino acids. The CDR3 bases are TGTGCCATCAGTGAGGAAGGACAGGGGTATGGCTACACCTTC. Encoded protein: CAISEEGQGYGYTF.

In its sample, this clone was seen once. The chain combines TRBV7-2 with TRBJ2-7, with 10 bases that match TRBD1. The germline CDR1 and CDR2 sequences are SGHTA and FQGNSA. CDR3 length: 15 amino acids. Trimming took 5 bases from V and 3 from J; bases not matched to a gene: 7. The CDR3 coding sequence is TGTGCCAGCAGCCTGACGGACAGGGGGGGCTACGAGCAGTACTTC. It is translated as CASSLTDRGGYEQYF.

The chain has TRBV7-2 and TRBJ1-2; 8 bases fit TRBD1. V shed 5 bases and J 4 bases; nucleotides not matched to a gene: 9. Per germline, CDR1 SGHTA and CDR2 FQGNSA. The CDR3 covers 15 residues. The CDR3, as DNA: TGTGCCAGCAGCCCTCGACAGGGGTTAAGCTATGGCTACACCTTC. It codes for CASSPRQGLSYGYTF.

The CDR3 protein is CASSLTGGGGDQPQHF. The CDR3 bases are TGTGCCAGCAGCTTAACAGGGGGCGGTGGGGACCAGCCCCAGCATTTT. The V and J genes are TRBV7-2 and TRBJ1-5; TRBD1 aligns across 9 bases. Per the germline V gene, CDR1 is SGHTA and CDR2 is FQGNSA. The V segment lost 2 bases and the J segment 7 bases; nucleotides outside the gene matches: 9. This CDR3 region has 16 residues.

The chain uses TRBV5-1 and TRBJ2-3, with 13 bases lining up with TRBD2. Germline trimming cut 6 bases from V and 2 bases from J; bases unmatched to any gene: 6. Germline V gene sequence: CDR1 SGHRS, CDR2 YFSETQ. This CDR3 comprises 16 residues. CDR3 region: CASIGLAGANTDTQYF. Written as DNA, the CDR3 is TGCGCCAGCATTGGACTAGCGGGGGCCAACACAGATACGCAGTATTTT. Variable domain in full (rest from reference TRBV5-1 and TRBJ2-3): KAGVTQTPRYLIKTRGQQVTLSCSPISGHRSVSWYQQTPGQGLQFLFEYFSETQRNKGNFPGRFSGRQFSNSRSEMNVSTLELGDSALYLCASIGLAGANTDTQYFGPGTRLTVL.

In this sample, this clone turned up once. The chain links TRBV30 to TRBJ1-3, with TRBD1 identical over 7 bases. Germline V gives CDR1 GTSNPN, CDR2 SVGIG (reference sequence). V was pared by 2 bases and J by 3 bases, with 1 base of the junction left unmatched. The CDR3 contains 13 residues. CDR3 sequence: CAWSTGDGNTIYF. The CDR3 nucleotides are TGTGCCTGGAGTACAGGGGATGGAAACACCATATATTTT.

This clone was observed a single time. The CDR3 is CASVDRGPVFRNQPQHF. The CDR3 nucleotides read TGTGCCAGCGTAGACAGGGGGCCCGTTTTCAGGAATCAGCCCCAGCATTTT. The rearrangement links TRBV5-8 to TRBJ1-5; TRBD1 agrees at 10 bases. The CDR3 runs to 17 residues. With V trimmed by 7 bases and J by 4 bases, 14 bases remained unmatched. The germline CDR1 and CDR2 sequences are SGHTS and YDEGEE.

V gene TRBV15 combines with J gene TRBJ2-3; maybe TRBD1 (6 bases). V lost 3 bases, J lost 4 bases, and 20 bases lay in between. Looked up from germline, CDR1 is LNHNV and CDR2 is YYDKDF (reference sequence). The CDR3 covers 17 residues. The CDR3 is CATSSGRDTSSADTQYF. CDR3 nucleotides: TGTGCCACCAGCAGCGGCCGGGACACCTCCTCGGCAGATACGCAGTATTTT.

J is TRBJ1-1 and V is TRBV7-9, with D perhaps matching TRBD1 (5 bases). The germline CDR1 and CDR2 sequences are SEHNR and FQNEAQ (reference sequence). CDR3 length equals 13 residues. Trimming left V 2 bases short and J 3 bases short, with 7 bases between. CDR3 amino acids: CASSLRGDTEAFF. CDR3 nucleotide sequence: TGTGCCAGCAGCTTAAGGGGTGACACTGAAGCTTTCTTT.

This clone was seen only once. The rearrangement joins TRBV2 to TRBJ2-1; 14 bases agree with TRBD2. The CDR3 has 20 amino acids. Germline V gives CDR1 SNHLY, CDR2 FYNNEI. V lost 6 bases to trimming and J lost 0 bases; unmatched junction nucleotides: 13. Here the CDR3 reads CASRATGLAGVRGSYNEQFF. As DNA, the CDR3 is TGTGCCAGCAGAGCCACGGGACTAGCGGGAGTTAGAGGCTCCTACAATGAGCAGTTCTTC.

The rearrangement joins TRBV4-1 to TRBJ2-7; TRBD1 matches 9 bases. The junction had 7 bases not matched to a gene; V was cut back by 2 bases and J by 2 bases. This CDR3 region has 16 residues. In germline, CDR1 is MGHRA, CDR2 YSYEKL. In DNA, the CDR3 is TGCGCCAGCAGCCAAATCTCGGGACAGGGCCCCTACGAGCAGTACTTC. As protein: CASSQISGQGPYEQYF.

This clone was counted between two and nine times. Compared with germline, one end of the junction differs, possibly owing to a read error. The chain employs TRBV7-2 and TRBJ2-5; unclear D gene. The CDR3 covers 13 residues. The germline V gene encodes CDR1 SGHTA and CDR2 FQGNSA. CDR3 DNA: TGTGCCAGCAGCTTAGTGATCAACCCACCTGCGGACTTC. Protein: CASSLVINPPADF.

This clone was detected only once. V and J are TRBV30 and TRBJ1-1, with 9 positions matching TRBD1. V shed 2 bases and J 7 bases; nucleotides not matched to a gene: 5. The CDR3 spans 13 residues. CDR1 is GTSNPN, CDR2 SVGIG, per germline (reference sequence). The DNA of the CDR3 is TGTGCCTGGAGTCGACAGGGGGTCAATGAAGCTTTCTTT. Translating gives CAWSRQGVNEAFF. The full variable domain, completed using reference TRBV30 and TRBJ1-1, is SQTIHQWPATLVQPVGSPLSLECTVEGTSNPNLYWYRQAAGRGLQLLFYSVGIGQISSEVPQNLSASRPQDRQFILSSKKLLLSDSGFYLCAWSRQGVNEAFFGQGTRLTVV.

The chain joins TRBV5-4 to TRBJ2-7; 7 nucleotides align to TRBD1. This CDR3 comprises 14 residues. Germline V lookup: CDR1 SGHNT, CDR2 YYREEE (reference sequence). V was clipped by 5 bases and J by 2 bases; unmatched bases: 7. CDR3 in amino acids: CASSQTGDTYEQYF. In nucleotides, the CDR3 is TGTGCCAGCAGTCAAACAGGGGACACCTACGAGCAGTACTTC. Together with reference TRBV5-4 and TRBJ2-7, the CDR3 gives the full variable domain: ETGVTQSPTHLIKTRGQQVTLRCSSQSGHNTVSWYQQALGQGPQFIFQYYREEENGRGNFPPRFSGLQFPNYSSELNVNALELDDSALYLCASSQTGDTYEQYFGPGTRLTVT.

The gene calls are TRBV6-5 and TRBJ2-1; TRBD2 aligns across 12 bases. The germline gives CDR1 MNHEY, CDR2 SVGAGI. The V segment lost 8 bases and the J segment 10 bases; nucleotides outside the gene matches: 9. The CDR3 has 14 amino acids. The CDR3 reads CASEATSGSWEQFF. CDR3 DNA sequence: TGTGCCAGCGAGGCGACTAGCGGGAGTTGGGAGCAGTTCTTC.